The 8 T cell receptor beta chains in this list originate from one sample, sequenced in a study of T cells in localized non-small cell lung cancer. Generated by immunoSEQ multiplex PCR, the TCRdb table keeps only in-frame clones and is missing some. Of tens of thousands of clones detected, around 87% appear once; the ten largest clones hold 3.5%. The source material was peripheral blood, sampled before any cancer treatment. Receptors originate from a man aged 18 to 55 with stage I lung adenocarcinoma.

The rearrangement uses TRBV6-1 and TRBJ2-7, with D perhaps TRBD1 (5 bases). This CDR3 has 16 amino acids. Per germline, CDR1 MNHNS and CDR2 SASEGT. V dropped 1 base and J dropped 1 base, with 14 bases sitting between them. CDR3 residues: CASSEVGARGSYEQYF. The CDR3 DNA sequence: TGTGCCAGCAGTGAAGTAGGGGCTAGGGGATCCTACGAGCAGTACTTC.

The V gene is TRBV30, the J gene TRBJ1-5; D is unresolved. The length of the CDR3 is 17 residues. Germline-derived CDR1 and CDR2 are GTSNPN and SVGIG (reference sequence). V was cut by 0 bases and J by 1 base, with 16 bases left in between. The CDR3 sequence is CAWSVPSGMRSNQPQHF. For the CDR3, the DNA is TGTGCCTGGAGTGTACCGTCGGGGATGAGAAGCAATCAGCCCCAGCATTTT.

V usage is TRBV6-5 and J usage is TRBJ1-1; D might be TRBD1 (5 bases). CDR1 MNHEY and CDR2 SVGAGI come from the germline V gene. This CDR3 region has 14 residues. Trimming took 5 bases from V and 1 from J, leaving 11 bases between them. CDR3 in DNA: TGTGCCAGCAGTAAGGGGCTTCAGAACACTGAAGCTTTCTTT. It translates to CASSKGLQNTEAFF.

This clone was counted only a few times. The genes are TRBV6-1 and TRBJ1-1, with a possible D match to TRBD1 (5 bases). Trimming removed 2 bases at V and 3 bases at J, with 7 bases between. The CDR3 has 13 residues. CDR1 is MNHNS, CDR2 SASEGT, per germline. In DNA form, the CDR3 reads TGTGCCAGCAGTGAATGGGGGGACACTGAAGCTTTCTTT. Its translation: CASSEWGDTEAFF.

CDR3 DNA: TGTGCCTGGAGTGGGACAGGGGGCAATCAGCCCCAGCATTTT. As protein: CAWSGTGGNQPQHF. J is TRBJ1-5 and V is TRBV30, with 9 bases matching TRBD1. The CDR3 is 14 amino acids. From germline, CDR1 is GTSNPN and CDR2 SVGIG (reference sequence). Unmatched junction bases numbered 0, after V lost 1 base and J lost 2 bases.

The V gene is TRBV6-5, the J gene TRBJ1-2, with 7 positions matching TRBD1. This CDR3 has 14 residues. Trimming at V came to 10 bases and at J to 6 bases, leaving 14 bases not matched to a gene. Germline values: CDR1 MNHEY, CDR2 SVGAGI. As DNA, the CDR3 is TGTGCCACCGGAGACGAACAGGGGATTAATGGCTACACCTTC. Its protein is CATGDEQGINGYTF.

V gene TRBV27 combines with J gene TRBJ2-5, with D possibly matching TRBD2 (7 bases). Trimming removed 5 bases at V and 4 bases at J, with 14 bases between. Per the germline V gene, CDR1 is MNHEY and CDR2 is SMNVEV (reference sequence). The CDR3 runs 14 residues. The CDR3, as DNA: TGTGCCAGCAGTCGAGGGGGGGCGGGAGAGACCCAGTACTTC. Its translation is CASSRGGAGETQYF.

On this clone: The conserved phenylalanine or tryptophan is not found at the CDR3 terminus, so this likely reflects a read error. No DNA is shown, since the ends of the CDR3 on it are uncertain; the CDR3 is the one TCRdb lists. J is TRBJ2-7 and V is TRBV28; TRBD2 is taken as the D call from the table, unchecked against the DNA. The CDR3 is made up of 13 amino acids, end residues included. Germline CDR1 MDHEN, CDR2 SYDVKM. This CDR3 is CASKKSPSGDPVS.